The 30 T cell receptor beta chains presented below share a single source sample, sequenced in a study of regulatory T cells in long-lasting Graves disease. TCR beta libraries were built with iRepertoire HTBI primers and Arm-PCR of CDR3 regions. MiXCR, run by TCRdb on the multiplex PCR reads, gives a single entry per CDR3 protein. The sample lists around 250,000 distinct CDR3 sequences, 15% to 20% occurring once. Time point reported: newly diagnosed GD, antithyroid drugs for less than 3 months. Scientists built the TCR library using RNA that was extracted from PBMCs. This sample was also put to use in a study of T cells in Graves' hyperthyroidism and ophthalmopathy.

Specimen: peripheral blood mononuclear cells (PBMCs), collected at new diagnosis, from a patient treated with antithyroid drugs. The receptor set was obtained from a young woman with Graves disease.

The chain employs TRBV9 and TRBJ1-2; 7 nucleotides agree with TRBD1. The V gene end was trimmed by 3 bases and the J gene end by 4 bases; junction bases not matched to a gene: 15. The CDR3 is made up of 17 amino acids. Germline CDR1 SGDLS, CDR2 YYNGEE. The CDR3 DNA reads as TGTGCCAGCAGCGCAGGAGGGACAGCACTTTTTGCCTATGGCTACACCTTC. Translation gives CASSAGGTALFAYGYTF.

This clonotype was picked up a small number of times. This chain uses TRBV9 with TRBJ1-3; D might be TRBD1 (6 bases). Per germline, CDR1 SGDLS and CDR2 YYNGEE. The CDR3 consists of 14 residues. The germline V and J ends were trimmed by 5 bases and 0 bases, with 9 bases remaining between them. This chain's CDR3 is CASREGGSGNTIYF. CDR3 coding DNA: TGTGCCAGCAGAGAGGGGGGCTCTGGAAACACCATATATTTT.

This clonotype was seen ten or more times. This chain uses TRBV20-1 with TRBJ1-5, with D perhaps matching TRBD1 (6 bases). Trimming took off 6 bases at V and 7 bases at J, with 13 bases between the two ends. Germline V CDR1 and CDR2: DFQATT, SNEGSKA (reference sequence). The length of the CDR3 is 12 residues. CDR3: CSAGGGEQPQHF. The CDR3 DNA is TGCAGTGCAGGGGGGGGAGAACAGCCCCAGCATTTT.

This clonotype was recorded at least ten times. The CDR3 protein is CASSLFRGRAYNSPLHF. The CDR3 DNA reads TGCGCCAGCAGCTTGTTCAGGGGTCGGGCCTATAATTCACCCCTCCACTTT. The V and J genes are TRBV5-1 and TRBJ1-6; a weak D match, TRBD1 (6 bases). V was shortened by 1 base and J by 2 bases, with 13 bases between the two germline ends. The CDR3 length is 17 residues. Germline V lookup: CDR1 SGHRS, CDR2 YFSETQ.

Concerning this clonotype: A read error may explain this, as a much larger clone is one base away. CDR3 coding DNA: TGCGCCAGCCGACAGGGTCATGCAGCTAATGAAAAACTGTTTTTT. It translates to CASRQGHAANEKLFF. The chain has TRBV5-1 and TRBJ1-4; 7 nucleotides match TRBD1. CDR1 and CDR2 (germline): SGHRS, YFSETQ. J was trimmed by 3 bases and V by 7 bases; bases with no gene match: 9. This CDR3 is 15 amino acids long.

This clonotype was detected ten times or more. V and J are TRBV7-9 and TRBJ1-2; no clear D. Germline loops: CDR1 SEHNR, CDR2 FQNEAQ (reference sequence). The CDR3 is 16 amino acids. V shed 0 bases and J shed 0 bases, with 11 bases lying between them. CDR3 in amino acids: CASSLALDGTNYGYTF. For the CDR3, the DNA is TGTGCCAGCAGCTTAGCTTTGGACGGTACTAACTATGGCTACACCTTC. The full variable domain, completed using reference TRBV7-9 and TRBJ1-2, is DTGVSQNPRHKITKRGQNVTFRCDPISEHNRLYWYRQTLGQGPEFLTYFQNEAQLEKSRLLSDRFSAERPKGSFSTLEIQRTEQGDSAMYLCASSLALDGTNYGYTFGSGTRLTVV.

This clonotype has at least ten counts. The chain has TRBV18 and TRBJ1-4, with a possible D match to TRBD1 (6 bases). The CDR3 runs 16 residues. Trimming removed 0 bases at V and 6 bases at J, with 14 bases between. Germline lookup yields CDR1 KGHSH and CDR2 LQKENI. The CDR3 sequence is CASSPPGGGSDEKLFF. In DNA form, the CDR3 reads TGTGCCAGCTCACCACCTGGCGGGGGCTCTGATGAAAAACTGTTTTTT.

This clonotype came up many times. The gene calls are TRBV2 and TRBJ1-3; D not resolved. The V end lost 11 bases, the J end lost 4 bases, and 9 bases lay between the germline ends. Germline V gene data show CDR1 as SNHLY and CDR2 as FYNNEI. The CDR3 spans 11 residues. The CDR3 sequence is CAGAGGNTIYF. The CDR3 coding sequence is TGTGCCGGAGCGGGGGGAAACACCATATATTTT.

The chain couples TRBV7-8 to TRBJ2-3; 10 bases line up with TRBD2. Trimming cost V 4 bases and J 5 bases; bases outside gene matches: 12. The CDR3 is 17 amino acids. Germline loops: CDR1 SGHVS, CDR2 FQNEAQ. This CDR3 reads CASSWGSGGVILDTQYF. DNA for the CDR3: TGTGCCAGCAGCTGGGGGAGCGGGGGGGTGATATTAGATACGCAGTATTTT.

The chain carries TRBV3-1 and TRBJ2-1; 8 positions agree with TRBD1. V was clipped by 2 bases and J by 1 base; unmatched bases: 7. In germline, CDR1 is LGHDT, CDR2 YNNKEL (reference sequence). The CDR3 runs to 17 residues. The CDR3 nucleotides read TGTGCCAGCAGCCAACAGGGGGCGGAATGGTCCTACAATGAGCAGTTCTTC. Protein: CASSQQGAEWSYNEQFF.

This clonotype has a handful of counts. This chain connects TRBV11-1 to TRBJ2-7; D is possibly TRBD1 (7 bases). From germline, CDR1 is SGHAT and CDR2 FQDESV (reference sequence). The CDR3 runs to 15 residues. Trimming took off 5 bases at V and 1 base at J, with 15 bases between the two ends. This CDR3 is CASSPATGRSYEQYF. DNA of the CDR3: TGTGCCAGCAGCCCAGCGACAGGGAGGTCCTACGAGCAGTACTTC.

This clonotype was picked up one time. J is TRBJ2-5 and V is TRBV2, with 9 bases matching TRBD2. CDR1 and CDR2 (germline): SNHLY, FYNNEI. Unmatched junction bases numbered 10, after V lost 6 bases and J lost 5 bases. The CDR3 consists of 15 residues. CDR3 loop: CASRTSGGGAETQYF. CDR3 nucleotide sequence: TGTGCCAGCAGGACTTCAGGCGGGGGGGCCGAGACCCAGTACTTC. Together with reference TRBV2 and TRBJ2-5, the CDR3 gives the full variable domain: EPEVTQTPSHQVTQMGQEVILRCVPISNHLYFYWYRQILGQKVEFLVSFYNNEISEKSEIFDDQFSVERPDGSNFTLKIRSTKLEDSAMYFCASRTSGGGAETQYFGPGTRLLVL.

This clonotype was observed many times. The CDR3: CASSSYRGPHSPLHF. CDR3 DNA sequence: TGTGCCAGCAGTTCCTACAGGGGGCCGCATTCACCCCTCCACTTT. The V gene is TRBV12-3 or TRBV12-4, the J gene TRBJ1-6; 9 bases are a match to TRBD1. After removal of 4 bases from V and 8 bases from J, the junction contained 6 bases not matched to a gene. The CDR3 covers 15 residues.

This clonotype was picked up many times. CDR3 sequence (DNA): TGCAGTGCTAGAGATTGGGAAGGAAGCTCCTACGAGCAGTACTTC. It encodes CSARDWEGSSYEQYF. V gene TRBV20-1 combines with J gene TRBJ2-7; D call uncertain. Germline values: CDR1 DFQATT, CDR2 SNEGSKA (reference sequence). The ends were cut back, 0 bases at V and 0 bases at J, with 12 bases in the middle. CDR3 length: 15 amino acids.

With respect to this clonotype: This may arise from a read error, as a much more abundant clone is one base away. V usage is TRBV2 and J usage is TRBJ1-5; D might be TRBD1 (6 bases). Germline V lookup: CDR1 SNHLY, CDR2 FYNNEI. The V end was cut by 2 bases, the J end by 5 bases, with 10 bases between. The CDR3 runs to 14 residues. CDR3 nucleotides: TGTGCCAGCAGTGAAAACAGGGACGATCAGCCCCAGCATTTT. Its protein is CASSENRDDQPQHF.

This clonotype was detected ten times or more. The chain joins TRBV4-1 to TRBJ2-5, with D perhaps given as TRBD1 or TRBD2 (5 bases each). Trimming shortened V by 5 bases and J by 3 bases, and 10 bases separated the two germline ends. The germline CDR1 and CDR2 sequences are MGHRA and YSYEKL. This CDR3 has 13 residues. The CDR3 spells CASSGDLEETQYF. DNA for the CDR3: TGCGCCAGCAGCGGGGACCTCGAAGAGACCCAGTACTTC.

The J gene is TRBJ2-1, the V gene TRBV5-1; D perhaps matches TRBD1 (6 bases). Germline CDR1 reads SGHRS; CDR2 reads YFSETQ. CDR3 length: 14 residues. The V gene lost 4 bases and the J gene lost 5 bases, with 13 bases spanning the gap. In DNA form, the CDR3 reads TGCGCCAGCAGCATACAGGGAGCACACAATGAGCAGTTCTTC. Its translation: CASSIQGAHNEQFF. The full variable domain, in which reference TRBV5-1 and TRBJ2-1 provide the parts outside the CDR3, is KAGVTQTPRYLIKTRGQQVTLSCSPISGHRSVSWYQQTPGQGLQFLFEYFSETQRNKGNFPGRFSGRQFSNSRSEMNVSTLELGDSALYLCASSIQGAHNEQFFGPGTRLTVL.

In the case of this clonotype: This sequence is one base from a far larger clone and is likely a read error. The V gene is TRBV20-1, the J gene TRBJ2-5; either TRBD1 or TRBD2 may supply D (6 bases each). Trimming removed 5 bases from V and 11 bases from J, with 24 bases in between. The CDR3 consists of 14 residues. CDR1 is DFQATT, CDR2 SNEGSKA, per germline (reference sequence). The CDR3 sequence is CSAGGGTLGNEQYF. The CDR3 coding sequence is TGCAGTGCTGGAGGGGGGACGCTGGGGAATGAGCAGTACTTC.

This clonotype was seen a handful of times. The chain recombines TRBV4-1 with TRBJ2-5; D could derive from TRBD1 or TRBD2 (5 bases each). The CDR3 sequence is 14 residues long. V gave up 3 bases and J gave up 3 bases, with 11 bases separating them. Per the germline V gene, CDR1 is MGHRA and CDR2 is YSYEKL. CDR3 DNA sequence: TGCGCCAGCAGCCACAGGGACGGCGAAGAGACCCAGTACTTC. Translation: CASSHRDGEETQYF.

The sample holds many counts of this clonotype. The DNA of the CDR3 is TGTGCCAGCAGCCAAGCAAGAAGCAATCAGCCCCAGCATTTT. Translation gives CASSQARSNQPQHF. The chain carries TRBV4-2 and TRBJ1-5; D not resolved. Trimming removed 1 base at V and 1 base at J, with 5 bases between. There are 14 residues in the CDR3. CDR1 LGHNA and CDR2 YNFKEQ come from the germline V gene.

Many counts were recorded for this clonotype. This chain links TRBV2 with TRBJ2-1, with D possibly being TRBD1 or TRBD2 (5 bases each). V was shortened by 8 bases and J by 4 bases, with 9 bases between the two germline ends. This CDR3 region has 12 residues. Per the germline V gene, CDR1 is SNHLY and CDR2 is FYNNEI. In nucleotides, the CDR3 is TGTGCCAGCTGGGACCATTACAATGAGCAGTTCTTC. Its translation is CASWDHYNEQFF.

The chain combines TRBV5-6 with TRBJ2-1, with unresolved D. Between the trimmed V and J ends, which lost 2 bases and 5 bases, there was a span of 8 bases. Germline lookup yields CDR1 SGHDT and CDR2 YYEEEE. The length of the CDR3 is 13 residues. The CDR3 protein is CASSFTAHNEQFF. As DNA, the CDR3 is TGTGCCAGCAGCTTCACGGCCCACAATGAGCAGTTCTTC.

Many counts were recorded for this clonotype. This chain joins TRBV6-1 and TRBJ1-6; D is ambiguous. This CDR3 contains 15 residues. Germline CDR1 is MNHNS and CDR2 is SASEGT. V dropped 3 bases and J dropped 8 bases, with 14 bases sitting between them. CDR3 DNA: TGTGCCAGCAGTGAGCCCCGAGGAGGGCATTCACCCCTCCACTTT. Translated: CASSEPRGGHSPLHF.

The chain combines TRBV7-2 with TRBJ1-6, with 8 bases matching TRBD1. The junction had 11 bases not matched to a gene; V was cut back by 4 bases and J by 9 bases. Germline assignment: CDR1 SGHTA and CDR2 FQGNSA. The CDR3 extends over 16 amino acids. The CDR3 sequence is CASSSSRTGRGSPLHF. The CDR3 DNA sequence: TGTGCCAGCAGCTCAAGCCGGACAGGGAGGGGTTCACCCCTCCACTTT.

At least ten counts were recorded for this clonotype. The chain joins TRBV6-1 to TRBJ1-2, with D possibly being TRBD1 (5 bases). Between the trimmed V and J ends, which lost 6 bases and 4 bases, there was a span of 15 bases. The germline gives CDR1 MNHNS, CDR2 SASEGT. The CDR3 contains 14 residues. The CDR3 is CASSRGTETYGYTF. The CDR3 nucleotides are TGTGCCAGCAGCCGGGGGACGGAAACCTATGGCTACACCTTC.

This clonotype was counted at least ten times. The chain employs TRBV7-8 and TRBJ2-1; D gene uncertain. CDR3 length equals 14 residues. CDR1 and CDR2 (germline): SGHVS, FQNEAQ. V was trimmed by 0 bases and J by 4 bases, leaving 7 bases between them. CDR3 bases: TGTGCCAGCAGCTTAGCGGACCTTTACAATGAGCAGTTCTTC. It codes for CASSLADLYNEQFF.

This clonotype was recorded many times. This sequence joins TRBV6-1 and TRBJ1-1, with TRBD1 as a possible D gene (5 bases). Germline CDR1 MNHNS, CDR2 SASEGT. CDR3 length: 15 amino acids. Trimming shortened V by 5 bases and J by 3 bases, and 16 bases separated the two germline ends. The CDR3 protein is CASSPWVGGDTEAFF. CDR3 sequence (DNA): TGTGCCAGCAGTCCGTGGGTGGGGGGTGACACTGAAGCTTTCTTT.

This clonotype was counted many times. This chain uses TRBV4-1 with TRBJ1-2; D is unclear. The germline V and J ends were trimmed by 2 bases and 0 bases, with 13 bases remaining between them. Germline-derived CDR1 and CDR2 are MGHRA and YSYEKL. This CDR3 region has 16 residues. The CDR3 DNA follows: TGCGCCAGCAGCCAACACACGTTGGACCCTAACTATGGCTACACCTTC. Residues: CASSQHTLDPNYGYTF.

The sample holds many counts of this clonotype. The germline gene is not matched at one end of the junction; a read error may be the cause. The chain carries TRBV5-1 and TRBJ1-2, with a tentative D call TRBD1 (5 bases). The length of the CDR3 is 13 residues. Germline V lookup: CDR1 SGHRS, CDR2 YFSETQ. CDR3 loop: CASSPTELYGYTF. The CDR3 DNA is TGTGCCAGCAGCCCGACAGAACTCTATGGCTACACCTTC.

This clonotype was observed many times. The chain combines TRBV7-9 with TRBJ1-1; 7 bases fit TRBD1. J gave up 4 bases and V 4 bases, and 12 bases lay outside the gene matches. CDR3 length equals 16 residues. Germline CDR1 reads SEHNR; CDR2 reads FQNEAQ (reference sequence). The CDR3 DNA follows: TGTGCCAGCAGCTCGACAGGGCAAAGTGGTAGCACTGAAGCTTTCTTT. It is translated as CASSSTGQSGSTEAFF.